This record concerns one T cell receptor (beta chain) sequence. No cognate antigen has been identified for it. No base qualities exist here, and no much larger clone lies one base off it. This specimen comes from a study of shared clonotypes between healthy human individuals (dated by TCRdb to between 2020 and 2021). Study-level background: A few men and a couple of women, aged 18 to 49 years, made up the cohort. Per donor, three plates each were used for CD4 naive and CD4 memory, two for CD8 naive, and one for CD8 memory. To estimate repertoire size and how much clonotype sharing occurs between individuals, the study deeply sequenced the blood TCR repertoires of about five healthy adults. To increase sequencing depth and limit assay-specific biases, TCR repertoire library preparation and sequencing were carried out by different laboratories using diverse techniques. Between about 0.8 and 8.9 billion PBMCs per donor were obtained by leukapheresis.

Healthy HIV-negative adults with no recently reported acute infections or vaccinations were included as donors. Every donor was a Caucasian adult living in Nashville, Tennessee, USA. CD4+ T cells were enriched by magnetic negative selection, after which naive cells were positively selected on CD45RA and the negative fraction was taken as the memory subset. Blood was obtained by leukapheresis, after which PBMCs were separated by Ficoll-Histopaque density gradient centrifugation and cryopreserved in liquid nitrogen vapor phase. Purity and quantity of every magnetically sorted T cell population were checked by analytical flow cytometry. Each sorted fraction had its genomic DNA isolated and then quantified by UV absorbance on a Nanodrop 2000c. TCR CDR3 regions were amplified from genomic DNA by multiplex PCR using the deep immunoSEQ assay. Extracted genomic DNA from each cell subset was distributed evenly across all wells of several immunoSEQ 96-well plates, and each plate was treated as a replicate. Each replicate PCR for sorted subsets received around 200 ng genomic DNA, equal to tens of thousands of T cell genomes. The purified libraries were quantified using a Qubit 3.0 fluorometer, sized with a Bioanalyzer 2100, and then quantified again using the KAPA Library Quantification kit. A separate single-read 150-cycle Illumina NextSeq 550 flow cell was used to sequence each immunoSEQ 96-well plate. From the authors' description of their analysis: Because the immunoSEQ output held only junctional sequences and lacked quality scores, the filtering could not match the filtering applied to full-length reads. To assign V/J genes and CDR3, sequences were annotated using PyIR, a Python wrapper for IgBLAST v1.9, with IMGT germline references. Any read was removed if the V/J assignment was weak (E-value above 1e-6), the CDR3 was missing, or the read contained stop codons, out-of-frame junctions, or ambiguous translated residues. V3J clonotypes were defined as sequences sharing the same inferred V gene, J gene, and CDR3 amino acid sequence. Percentage overlap between repertoires was calculated by dividing the number of shared unique clonotypes by the size of the smaller repertoire. Repertoire richness was assessed with RTK rarefaction, the Chao1 estimator, and Recon v2.1 estimates of unobserved clonotypes. Generation probabilities for all TCRbeta clonotypes obtained by the gDNA method from a handful of donors were computed using OLGA. As stored in TCRdb, this immuneACCESS dataset retains in-frame rearrangements with V and J assigned. A fraction of the clones does not appear; measured against another copy, unresolved V genes explain less than half of the discrepancy, and the remainder lacks a known reason. Clonal size and the V and J genes are those of that table, whereas D and trimming came from the DNA. The sample yields under 1,900,000 clones; approximately 98.5% were counted once. Around 0.38% of the sample goes to the ten largest clones.

V drops 0 bases and J drops 2 bases, leaving 11 bases in between. Its CDR3 holds 15 amino acids, cysteine through phenylalanine. Of the read, only the CDR3 DNA is kept; its 45 bases are in frame from base 1. Via the germline V gene, CDR1 is SGHRS and CDR2 YFSETQ. Overall results and qualifications from the work: Estimated clonotype richness was generally larger for naive than for memory subsets. Compared with non-shared clonotypes, clonotypes shared by all four sorted-subset donors had higher generation probabilities. Pairwise subsampling led to the expectation that sequencing depth would affect the degree of clonotype sharing among donors. The genetic and exposure-history diversity represented was limited by the small number of donors. Rarefaction of sorted-subset datasets indicated incomplete sequencing despite the large sequencing depth. Sharing across a few donors was observed for around 5% of naive CD4, 3% to 4% of naive CD8, 2.3% of memory CD4, and about 0.4% of memory CD8 clonotypes. Sampling was limited to blood, and TCR repertoires in tissue likely differ from TCR repertoires in blood.

Material for sequencing was naive CD4+ T cells sorted from blood. According to the study, the label for this sample's cell subset or site signals: CD45RA+ positively selected. The receptor was derived from a man younger than 40 in good health. The rearrangement combines TRBV5-1 with TRBJ2-5; confidence is insufficient to name the D gene. The bases read TGCGCCAGCAGCTTGGGGCGTCGAAGGCAAGAGACCCAGTACTTC. This is translated as CASSLGRRRQETQYF.